Listed below are T cell receptor beta chains from one sample, sequenced in a study of blood T cell repertoires in COVID-19. Clones were sequenced by immunoSEQ multiplex PCR, and TCRdb holds only the in-frame ones, with some missing. This repertoire shows about 160,000 clones, around 80% found once; its top ten account for roughly 18%. Specimen: peripheral blood. The source is an elderly woman with acute or convalescent COVID-19. CDR3s include the opening cysteine and the closing phenylalanine or tryptophan. The D gene is left open where the match is weak. Clone size appears in some rows only: once, few, many, or a class for an expanded clone.

>TRBJ2-2|TRBD1|TRBV2|once
CASNWDRGGGLTGELFF
TGTGCCAGCAATTGGGACAGGGGGGGTGGTTTAACCGGGGAGCTGTTTTTT
>TRBJ2-1|TRBD2|TRBV6-2/TRBV6-3|NA
CASSYLAGGEQFF
TGTGCCAGCAGTTATTTAGCGGGAGGTGAGCAGTTCTTC
>TRBJ2-2|TRBD2|TRBV19|NA
CASSIVAGTNTGELFF
TGTGCCAGTAGTATCGTAGCGGGTACGAACACCGGGGAGCTGTTTTTT
>TRBJ1-4|TRBD1|TRBV19|once
CATSATGVGDEKLFF
TGTGCCACCTCCGCGACAGGGGTGGGCGATGAAAAACTGTTTTTT
>TRBJ1-4|TRBD1|TRBV14|NA
CASSQVTTGDNRTNEKLFF
TGTGCCAGCAGCCAAGTGACGACAGGGGATAATAGGACTAATGAAAAACTGTTTTTT
>TRBJ2-1|NA|TRBV10-2|NA
CASSEGGTINEQFF
TGCGCCAGCAGTGAAGGGGGGACTATCAATGAGCAGTTCTTC
>TRBJ2-3|NA|TRBV4-2|once
CASSQRSTDTQYF
TGTGCCAGCAGCCAACGTAGCACAGATACGCAGTATTTT
>TRBJ1-3|NA|TRBV18|NA
CASSPTGPGTGNTIYF
TGTGCCAGCTCACCTACCGGGCCAGGGACTGGAAACACCATATATTTT
>TRBJ2-1|TRBD2|TRBV20-1|NA
CSAMSGMRKFF
TGCAGTGCTATGAGCGGGATGAGGAAGTTCTTC
>TRBJ2-7|NA|TRBV2|NA
CASNFDGGKSEQYF
TGTGCCAGCAATTTTGATGGAGGGAAGAGCGAGCAGTACTTC
>TRBJ2-7|NA|TRBV7-9|NA
CASSRRLANEQYF
TGTGCCAGCAGCCGAAGGTTAGCGAACGAGCAGTACTTC
>TRBJ2-7|TRBD2|TRBV14|NA
CASSSGTSLGEQYF
TGTGCCAGCAGTTCCGGGACTAGCTTGGGAGAGCAGTACTTC
>TRBJ2-3|TRBD1|TRBV27|NA
CATTRGTGVGDTQYF
TGTGCCACGACCCGGGGGACAGGGGTAGGAGATACGCAGTATTTT
>TRBJ2-4|NA|TRBV7-2|once
CASSATGRTKNIQYF
TGTGCCAGCAGCGCCACCGGGAGAACCAAAAACATTCAGTACTTC
>TRBJ2-2|TRBD1|TRBV10-3|NA
CANRDSTNTGELFF
TGTGCCAATAGGGACAGCACGAACACCGGGGAGCTGTTTTTT
>TRBJ2-1|TRBD2|TRBV9|NA
CASSVAAGGNEQFF
TGTGCCAGCAGCGTGGCAGCGGGAGGCAATGAGCAGTTCTTC
>TRBJ1-1|NA|TRBV27|few
CASSLSWQGTEAFF
TGTGCCAGCAGTTTATCCTGGCAGGGAACTGAAGCTTTCTTT
>TRBJ1-1|TRBD1|TRBV28|once
CASSSRQGAQAEAFF
TGTGCCAGCAGTTCCAGACAGGGGGCGCAGGCTGAAGCTTTCTTT
>TRBJ2-1|TRBD2|TRBV5-4|NA
CASSLGFGGSGSTEQFF
TGTGCCAGCAGCTTGGGGTTTGGTGGCAGCGGGAGTACTGAGCAGTTCTTC
>TRBJ1-2|NA|TRBV27|NA
CASSLSGSTNYGYTF
TGTGCCAGCAGTTTATCGGGCAGTACTAACTATGGCTACACCTTC
>TRBJ2-7|TRBD2|TRBV6-5|NA
CASSYSVERGRYEQYF
TGTGCCAGCAGTTACTCGGTCGAGCGGGGGAGGTACGAGCAGTACTTC
>TRBJ2-3|TRBD2|TRBV12-5|NA
CASGFRREGPTDTQYF
TGTGCTAGTGGTTTTCGTCGGGAGGGTCCCACAGATACGCAGTATTTT
>TRBJ2-5|NA|TRBV9|NA
CASSVSARGQDQETQYF
TGTGCCAGCAGCGTATCGGCTCGGGGACAAGACCAAGAGACCCAGTACTTC
>TRBJ1-2|NA|TRBV19|once
CASSLVGGGIHVPTF
NA
>TRBJ1-1|NA|TRBV28|once
CASSSRGALGTEAFF
TGTGCCAGCAGTTCCAGGGGCGCCCTTGGCACTGAAGCTTTCTTT
>TRBJ1-1|NA|TRBV14|NA
CASSPLTPGVEAFF
TGTGCCAGCAGCCCACTAACGCCAGGGGTGGAAGCTTTCTTT
>TRBJ1-2|NA|TRBV7-2|NA
CASSPRTDSYGYTF
TGTGCCAGCAGCCCTCGGACAGATAGCTATGGCTACACCTTC
>TRBJ1-1|NA|TRBV15|NA
CATSTGVGTEAFF
TGTGCCACCAGCACAGGGGTGGGGACTGAAGCTTTCTTT
>TRBJ2-7|TRBD1|TRBV5-6|NA
CASSLLGQGLHEQYF
TGTGCCAGCAGCTTATTGGGACAGGGCTTACACGAGCAGTACTTC
>TRBJ2-7|NA|TRBV28|NA
CASSPPGHDSYEQYF
TGTGCCAGCAGCCCACCGGGACATGACTCCTACGAGCAGTACTTC
>TRBJ2-7|NA|TRBV12-2|NA
CASRLAPDRASYEQYF
TGTGCAAGTCGCTTAGCGCCGGACAGGGCCTCCTACGAGCAGTACTTC
>TRBJ1-1|NA|TRBV5-1|NA
CASSPDKNTEAFF
TGCGCCAGCAGCCCGGACAAGAACACTGAAGCTTTCTTT
>TRBJ2-7|NA|TRBV2|NA
CASSEVDSTKLYEQYF
TGTGCCAGCAGTGAGGTCGACAGCACGAAATTGTACGAGCAGTACTTC
>TRBJ2-2|TRBD2|TRBV7-6|NA
CASSLSGATSGELFF
TGTGCCAGCAGCCTTAGCGGGGCCACCTCCGGGGAGCTGTTTTTT
>TRBJ2-7|NA|TRBV7-2|NA
CASSFGGGAYEQYF
TGTGCCAGCAGCTTTGGAGGGGGGGCCTACGAGCAGTACTTC
>TRBJ2-6|NA|TRBV9|NA
CASSFSSGANVLTF
TGTGCCAGCAGCTTCTCGTCTGGGGCCAACGTCCTGACTTTC
>TRBJ2-2|NA|TRBV19|NA
CASSWDFANTGELFF
TGTGCCAGTAGTTGGGACTTCGCGAACACCGGGGAGCTGTTTTTT
>TRBJ1-3|TRBD1|TRBV4-1|NA
CASSLGQGNTIYF
TGCGCCAGCAGCCTGGGACAGGGAAACACCATATATTTT
>TRBJ2-2|TRBD2|TRBV9|NA
CASSPMTSGDTGELFF
TGTGCCAGCAGCCCAATGACTAGCGGGGATACCGGGGAGCTGTTTTTT
>TRBJ2-3|NA|TRBV19|NA
CASSLTGRTDTQYF
TGTGCCAGTAGTCTGACAGGTCGCACAGATACGCAGTATTTT
>TRBJ1-4|TRBD1|TRBV7-9|NA
CASSLGQGRMKGEKLFF
TGTGCCAGCAGCTTAGGACAGGGTCGGATGAAGGGTGAAAAACTGTTTTTT
>TRBJ2-7|NA|TRBV27|once
CASSSRTGRSSYEQYF
TGTGCCAGCAGTTCGCGAACAGGGAGAAGCTCCTACGAGCAGTACTTC
>TRBJ2-3|NA|TRBV10-3|NA
CAISIASGSDTQYF
TGTGCCATCAGTATAGCAAGTGGGTCAGATACGCAGTATTTT
>TRBJ2-2|TRBD2|TRBV27|NA
CASKTSGSVRAGELFF
TGTGCCAGCAAGACTAGCGGGAGTGTCCGGGCCGGGGAGCTGTTTTTT
>TRBJ1-2|TRBD1|TRBV5-4|NA
CASSFPGGQGLGYTF
TGTGCCAGCAGCTTCCCCGGCGGACAGGGGCTTGGCTACACCTTC
>TRBJ2-1|NA|TRBV11-2|once
CASSLAPGDPQFF
TGTGCCAGCAGCTTAGCTCCCGGGGATCCTCAGTTCTTC
>TRBJ1-2|NA|TRBV7-9|NA
CASSLVVQGGYGYTF
TGTGCCAGCAGCTTAGTTGTCCAGGGTGGCTATGGCTACACCTTC
>TRBJ2-1|TRBD1|TRBV12-3/TRBV12-4|NA
CASSPQDRAQFF
TGTGCCAGCAGTCCCCAGGACAGGGCCCAGTTCTTC
>TRBJ2-3|TRBD2|TRBV5-4|NA
CASSRKTSGYTDTQYF
TGTGCCAGCAGCCGTAAAACTAGCGGATACACAGATACGCAGTATTTT
>TRBJ1-1|NA|TRBV28|NA
CASGGGRAEAFF
TGTGCCAGTGGCGGAGGGCGGGCTGAAGCTTTCTTT
>TRBJ2-4|TRBD2|TRBV19|NA
CASSPGLAGGFAKNIQYF
TGTGCCAGTAGTCCGGGACTAGCGGGAGGCTTTGCCAAAAACATTCAGTACTTC
>TRBJ2-7|TRBD1|TRBV5-1|NA
CASSLDRGLYEQYF
TGCGCCAGCAGCTTGGACAGGGGGCTTTACGAGCAGTACTTC
>TRBJ2-1|TRBD2|TRBV4-1|once
CASSQEGSGRGRNEQFF
TGCGCCAGCAGCCAAGAAGGTAGCGGGAGGGGGAGGAATGAGCAGTTCTTC
>TRBJ1-3|NA|TRBV18|NA
CASSPSRVSGNTIYF
TGTGCCAGCTCACCATCGAGGGTCTCTGGAAACACCATATATTTT
>TRBJ2-1|TRBD2|TRBV2|NA
CASSGGSYNEQFF
TGTGCCAGCAGCGGGGGGTCCTACAATGAGCAGTTCTTC
>TRBJ1-5|NA|TRBV6-5|NA
CASRPILYSNQPQHF
TGTGCCAGCAGACCTATACTTTATAGCAATCAGCCCCAGCATTTT
>TRBJ2-5|TRBD2|TRBV19|NA
CASSSLSGGKETQYF
TGTGCCAGTAGTAGTCTTAGCGGGGGTAAAGAGACCCAGTACTTC
>TRBJ2-5|NA|TRBV7-7|NA
CASSRSPGEETQYF
TGTGCTAGCAGCCGATCTCCGGGTGAAGAGACCCAGTACTTC
>TRBJ2-5|TRBD2|TRBV6-2/TRBV6-3|NA
CASSYGGSYGETQYF
TGTGCCAGCAGTTACGGCGGGAGTTACGGGGAGACCCAGTACTTC